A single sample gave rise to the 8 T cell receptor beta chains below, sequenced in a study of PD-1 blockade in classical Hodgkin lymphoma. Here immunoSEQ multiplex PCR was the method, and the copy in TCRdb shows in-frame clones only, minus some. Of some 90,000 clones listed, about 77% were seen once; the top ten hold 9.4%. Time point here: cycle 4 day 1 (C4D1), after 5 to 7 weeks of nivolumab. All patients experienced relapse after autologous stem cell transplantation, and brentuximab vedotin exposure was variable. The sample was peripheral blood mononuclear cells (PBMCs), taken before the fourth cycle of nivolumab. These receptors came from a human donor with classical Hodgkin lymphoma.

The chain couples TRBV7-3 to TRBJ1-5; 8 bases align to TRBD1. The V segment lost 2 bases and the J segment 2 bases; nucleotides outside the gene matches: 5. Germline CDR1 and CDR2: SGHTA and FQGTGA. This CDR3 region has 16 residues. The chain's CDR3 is CASSLSGGAGNQPQHF. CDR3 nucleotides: TGTGCCAGCAGCTTATCAGGGGGCGCCGGCAATCAGCCCCAGCATTTT.

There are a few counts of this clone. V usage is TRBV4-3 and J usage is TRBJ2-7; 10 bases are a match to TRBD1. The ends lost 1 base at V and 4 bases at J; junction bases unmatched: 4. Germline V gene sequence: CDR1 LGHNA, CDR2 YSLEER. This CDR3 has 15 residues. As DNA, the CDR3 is TGCGCCAGCAGCCAAGGGAGGACAGGGGGTTACGAGCAGTACTTC. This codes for CASSQGRTGGYEQYF.

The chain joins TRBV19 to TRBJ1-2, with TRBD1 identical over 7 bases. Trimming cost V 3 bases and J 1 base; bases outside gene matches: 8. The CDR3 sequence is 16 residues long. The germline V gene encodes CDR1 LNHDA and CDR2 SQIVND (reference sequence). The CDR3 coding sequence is TGTGCCAGTAGTATCACCTCGGACAGGTTTAACTATGGCTACACCTTC. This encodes CASSITSDRFNYGYTF.

CDR3 amino acids: CASSLDRGRDIQYF. The CDR3 DNA is TGTGCCAGCAGCTTGGACAGGGGGCGGGACATTCAGTACTTC. The chain carries TRBV7-2 and TRBJ2-4; 11 nucleotides agree with TRBD1. V was clipped by 3 bases and J by 8 bases; unmatched bases: 3. Germline loops: CDR1 SGHTA, CDR2 FQGNSA. This CDR3 is built from 14 residues.

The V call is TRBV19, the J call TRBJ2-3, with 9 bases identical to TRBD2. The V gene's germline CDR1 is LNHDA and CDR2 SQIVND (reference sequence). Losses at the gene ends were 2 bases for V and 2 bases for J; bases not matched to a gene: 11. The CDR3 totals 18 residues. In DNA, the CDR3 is TGTGCCAGTAGTATAATCTTGATAGCGGGGGTAGCCACAGATACGCAGTATTTT. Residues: CASSIILIAGVATDTQYF.

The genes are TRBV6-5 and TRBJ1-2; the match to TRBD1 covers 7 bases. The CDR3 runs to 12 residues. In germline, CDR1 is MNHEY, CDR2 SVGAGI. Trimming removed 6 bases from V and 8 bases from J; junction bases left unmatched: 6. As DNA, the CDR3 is TGTGCCAGCAGCCACAGGGGCGAAGGCTACACCTTC. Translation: CASSHRGEGYTF.

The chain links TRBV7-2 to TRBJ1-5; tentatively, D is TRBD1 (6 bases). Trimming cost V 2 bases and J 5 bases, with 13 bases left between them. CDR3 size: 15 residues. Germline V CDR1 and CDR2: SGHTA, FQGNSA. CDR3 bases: TGTGCCAGCAGCTTATCATCGGGGGGGCATCAGCCCCAGCATTTT. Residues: CASSLSSGGHQPQHF.

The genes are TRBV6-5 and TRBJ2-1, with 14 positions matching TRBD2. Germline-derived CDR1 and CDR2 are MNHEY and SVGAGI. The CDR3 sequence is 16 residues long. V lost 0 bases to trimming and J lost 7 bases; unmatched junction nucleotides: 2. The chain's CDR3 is CASSYSGLAGANEQFF. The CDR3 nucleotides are TGTGCCAGCAGTTACTCGGGACTAGCGGGAGCAAATGAGCAGTTCTTC.